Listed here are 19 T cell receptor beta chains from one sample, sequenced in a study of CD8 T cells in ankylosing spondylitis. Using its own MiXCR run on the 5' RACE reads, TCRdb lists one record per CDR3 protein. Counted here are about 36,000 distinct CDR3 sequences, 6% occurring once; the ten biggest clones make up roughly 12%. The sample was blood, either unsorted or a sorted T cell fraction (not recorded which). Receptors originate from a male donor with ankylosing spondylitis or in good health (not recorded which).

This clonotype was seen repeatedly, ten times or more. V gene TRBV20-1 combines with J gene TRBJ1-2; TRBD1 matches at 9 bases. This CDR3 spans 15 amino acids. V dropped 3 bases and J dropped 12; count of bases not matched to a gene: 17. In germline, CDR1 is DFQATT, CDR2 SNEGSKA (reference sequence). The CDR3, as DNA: TGCAGTGCTAGCCCATTGGGGCCCGGGACAGGGAGCCACACCTTC. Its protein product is CSASPLGPGTGSHTF.

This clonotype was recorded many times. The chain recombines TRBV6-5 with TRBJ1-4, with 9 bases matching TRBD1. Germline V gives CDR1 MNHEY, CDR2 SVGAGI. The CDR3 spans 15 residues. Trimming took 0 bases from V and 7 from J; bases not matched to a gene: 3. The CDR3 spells CASSYSGTGSEKLFF. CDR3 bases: TGTGCCAGCAGTTACTCCGGGACAGGGTCTGAAAAACTGTTTTTT.

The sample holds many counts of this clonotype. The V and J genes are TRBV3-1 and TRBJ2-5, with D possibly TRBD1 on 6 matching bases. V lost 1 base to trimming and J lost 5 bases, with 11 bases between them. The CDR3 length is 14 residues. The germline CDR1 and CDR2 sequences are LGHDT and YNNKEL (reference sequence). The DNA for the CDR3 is TGTGCCAGCAGCCAAGCACAGGGAATCGAGACCCAGTACTTC. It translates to CASSQAQGIETQYF.

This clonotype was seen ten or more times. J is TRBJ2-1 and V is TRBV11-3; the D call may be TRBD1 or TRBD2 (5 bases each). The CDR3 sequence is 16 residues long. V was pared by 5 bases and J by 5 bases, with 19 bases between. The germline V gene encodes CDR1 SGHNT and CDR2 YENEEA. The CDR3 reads CASSIRMGEADNEQFF. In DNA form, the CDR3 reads TGTGCCAGCAGCATAAGAATGGGGGAAGCCGACAATGAGCAGTTCTTC.

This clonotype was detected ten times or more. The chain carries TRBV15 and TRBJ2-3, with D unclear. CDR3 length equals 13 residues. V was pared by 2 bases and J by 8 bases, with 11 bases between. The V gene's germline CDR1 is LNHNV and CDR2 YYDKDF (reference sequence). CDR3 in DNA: TGTGCCACCAGCAGACTAAGTCCCGTTACGCAGTATTTT. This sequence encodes CATSRLSPVTQYF.

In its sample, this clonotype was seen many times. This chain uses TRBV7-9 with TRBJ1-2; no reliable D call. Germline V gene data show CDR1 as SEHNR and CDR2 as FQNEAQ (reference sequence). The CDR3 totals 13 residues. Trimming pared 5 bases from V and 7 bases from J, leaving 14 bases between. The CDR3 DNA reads TGTGCCAGCAGCGACGGGGTGGTCTCTGGCTACACCTTC. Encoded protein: CASSDGVVSGYTF.

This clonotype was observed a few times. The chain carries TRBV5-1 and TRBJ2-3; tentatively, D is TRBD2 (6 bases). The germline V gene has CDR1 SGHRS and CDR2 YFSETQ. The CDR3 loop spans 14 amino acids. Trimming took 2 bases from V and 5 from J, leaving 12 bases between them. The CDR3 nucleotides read TGCGCCAGCAGCTTAGAACTAGCAAAAGATACGCAGTATTTT. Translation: CASSLELAKDTQYF.

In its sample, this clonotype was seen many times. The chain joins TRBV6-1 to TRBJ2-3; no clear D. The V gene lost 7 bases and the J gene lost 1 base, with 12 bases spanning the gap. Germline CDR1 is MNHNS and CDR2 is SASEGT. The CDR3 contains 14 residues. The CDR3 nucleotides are TGTGCCAGCAAGATTGGACCTCGCACAGATACGCAGTATTTT. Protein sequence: CASKIGPRTDTQYF.

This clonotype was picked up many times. This CDR3 is CASSFSGGAETQYF. In DNA, the CDR3 is TGCGCCAGCAGCTTTAGCGGGGGGGCGGAGACCCAGTACTTC. This chain links TRBV5-1 with TRBJ2-5; TRBD2 matches 11 bases. Germline-derived CDR1 and CDR2 are SGHRS and YFSETQ. Trimming cost V 2 bases and J 5 bases; bases outside gene matches: 2. The CDR3 is 14 amino acids.

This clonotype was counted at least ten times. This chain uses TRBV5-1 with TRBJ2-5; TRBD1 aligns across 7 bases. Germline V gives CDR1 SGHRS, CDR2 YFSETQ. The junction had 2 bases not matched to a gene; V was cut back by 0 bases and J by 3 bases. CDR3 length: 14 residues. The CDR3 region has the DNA TGCGCCAGCAGCTTGGGACAGGGTGAAGAGACCCAGTACTTC. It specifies CASSLGQGEETQYF.

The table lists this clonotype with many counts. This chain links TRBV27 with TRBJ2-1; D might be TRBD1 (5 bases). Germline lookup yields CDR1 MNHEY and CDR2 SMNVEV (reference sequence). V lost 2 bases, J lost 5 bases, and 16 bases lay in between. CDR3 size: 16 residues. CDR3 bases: TGTGCCAGCAGTTTAGTGGCAGGGCTACTGAACAATGAGCAGTTCTTC. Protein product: CASSLVAGLLNNEQFF.

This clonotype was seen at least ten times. The CDR3 is CSGTSGSRNEQFF. In DNA form, the CDR3 reads TGCAGCGGGACTAGCGGGAGTAGGAATGAGCAGTTCTTC. The chain carries TRBV29-1 and TRBJ2-1; TRBD2 matches 13 bases. The CDR3 is 13 residues long. The V segment lost 7 bases and the J segment 7 bases; nucleotides outside the gene matches: 4. Germline V gene lookup returns CDR1 SQVTM and CDR2 ANQGSEA.

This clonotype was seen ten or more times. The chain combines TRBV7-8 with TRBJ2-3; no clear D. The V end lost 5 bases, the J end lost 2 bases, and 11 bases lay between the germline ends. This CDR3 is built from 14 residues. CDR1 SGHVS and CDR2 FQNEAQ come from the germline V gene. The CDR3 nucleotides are TGTGCCAGCAGCCCGCGGACCCACACAGATACGCAGTATTTT. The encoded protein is CASSPRTHTDTQYF.

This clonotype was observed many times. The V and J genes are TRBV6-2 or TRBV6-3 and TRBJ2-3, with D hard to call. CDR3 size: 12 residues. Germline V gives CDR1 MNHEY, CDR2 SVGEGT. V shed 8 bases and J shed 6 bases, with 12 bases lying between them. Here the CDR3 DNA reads TGTGCCAGCCGCCGAACCCCGGATACGCAGTATTTT. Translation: CASRRTPDTQYF.

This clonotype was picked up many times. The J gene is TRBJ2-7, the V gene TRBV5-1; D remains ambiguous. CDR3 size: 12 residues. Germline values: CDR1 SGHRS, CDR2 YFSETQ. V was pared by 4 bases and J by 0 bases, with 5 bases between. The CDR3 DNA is TGCGCCAGCAGCGCCAGCTCCTACGAGCAGTACTTC. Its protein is CASSASSYEQYF.

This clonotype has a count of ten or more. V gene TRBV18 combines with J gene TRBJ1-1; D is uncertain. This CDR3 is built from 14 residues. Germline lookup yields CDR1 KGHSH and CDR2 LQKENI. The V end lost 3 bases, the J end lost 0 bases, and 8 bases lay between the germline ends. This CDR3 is CASSPRSVNTEAFF. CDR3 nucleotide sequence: TGTGCCAGCTCACCCCGATCTGTGAACACTGAAGCTTTCTTT.

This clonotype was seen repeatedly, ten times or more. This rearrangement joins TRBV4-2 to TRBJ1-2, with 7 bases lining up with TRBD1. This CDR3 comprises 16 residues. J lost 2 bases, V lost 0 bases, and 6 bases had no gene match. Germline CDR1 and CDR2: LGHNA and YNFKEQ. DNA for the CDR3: TGTGCCAGCAGCCAAGACAGACAGGGCCCGAACTATGGCTACACCTTC. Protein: CASSQDRQGPNYGYTF.

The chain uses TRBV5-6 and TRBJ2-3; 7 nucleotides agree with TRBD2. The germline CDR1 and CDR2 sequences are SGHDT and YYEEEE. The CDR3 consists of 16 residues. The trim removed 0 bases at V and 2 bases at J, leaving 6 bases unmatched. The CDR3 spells CASSLEVGGSTDTQYF. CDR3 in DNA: TGTGCCAGCAGCTTGGAGGTGGGGGGGTCCACAGATACGCAGTATTTT.

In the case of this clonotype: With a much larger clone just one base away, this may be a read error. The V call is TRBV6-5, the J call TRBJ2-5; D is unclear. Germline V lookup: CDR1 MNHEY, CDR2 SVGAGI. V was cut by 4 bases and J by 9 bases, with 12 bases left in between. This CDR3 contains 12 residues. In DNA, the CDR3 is TGTGCCAGCAGTTCTCAGGCAGCTGCCCAGTACTTC. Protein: CASSSQAAAQYF.